The 8 T cell receptor beta chains below were found in one sample sequenced in a study of T cells of healthy individuals. Each CDR3 protein gets one entry after TCRdb re-called the 5' RACE reads with MiXCR. The sample contains approximately 89,000 distinct CDR3 sequences, roughly 5% of which appear only once. The source of these receptors is a female donor in good health.

Note on this clonotype: A junction end diverges from the germline sequence, so it may reflect a read error. The chain recombines TRBV10-3 with TRBJ1-1, with D hard to call. The CDR3 runs to 14 residues. Germline assignment: CDR1 ENHRY and CDR2 SYGVKD. CDR3 nucleotide sequence: TGTGCCATCAGTGAGGGGCAGACGAACACTGAAGCTTACTTT. It codes for CAISEGQTNTEAYF.

Many counts were recorded for this clonotype. The chain recombines TRBV2 with TRBJ2-3, with 15 bases fitting TRBD2. This CDR3 comprises 14 residues. Germline assignment: CDR1 SNHLY and CDR2 FYNNEI. The V gene end was trimmed by 10 bases and the J gene end by 3 bases; junction bases not matched to a gene: 2. The DNA of the CDR3 is TGTGCCATCGGGACTAGCGGGAGGACAGATACGCAGTATTTT. It codes for CAIGTSGRTDTQYF.

This clonotype was counted at least ten times. The V gene is TRBV5-4, the J gene TRBJ1-2; D remains ambiguous. The germline V and J ends were trimmed by 1 base and 4 bases, with 5 bases remaining between them. The CDR3 is 12 residues long. The germline V gene encodes CDR1 SGHNT and CDR2 YYREEE (reference sequence). The CDR3 loop is CASSLNSYGYTF. The CDR3 region has the DNA TGTGCCAGCAGCTTGAACAGCTATGGCTACACCTTC.

This clonotype was seen more than once but under ten times. The chain is built from TRBV13 and TRBJ2-1, with 8 bases that match TRBD1. The CDR3 runs to 12 residues. Germline V gene data show CDR1 as PRHDT and CDR2 as FYEKMQ (reference sequence). Trimming cost V 4 bases and J 9 bases; bases outside gene matches: 2. In DNA, the CDR3 is TGTGCCAGCAGCTCCAGGGGGCCTGAGCAGTTCTTC. Protein: CASSSRGPEQFF.

This clonotype occurred a few times. The rearrangement links TRBV28 to TRBJ2-4; TRBD1 is a possible D gene (5 bases). Trimming shortened V by 6 bases and J by 6 bases, and 18 bases separated the two germline ends. Per germline, CDR1 MDHEN and CDR2 SYDVKM. The CDR3 is 15 amino acids. CDR3: CASSPTKTVPNIQYF. The CDR3 bases are TGTGCCAGCAGCCCAACGAAGACAGTCCCAAACATTCAGTACTTC.

The chain employs TRBV5-1 and TRBJ2-3; 14 bases are a match to TRBD2. The CDR3 covers 17 residues. The ends lost 0 bases at V and 4 bases at J; junction bases unmatched: 4. Germline CDR1 and CDR2: SGHRS and YFSETQ. The CDR3 bases are TGCGCCAGCAGCTTGGAAGGGACTAGCGGGAGACCAGATACGCAGTATTTT. It specifies CASSLEGTSGRPDTQYF.

There are a few counts of this clonotype. The chain employs TRBV9 and TRBJ2-3; 7 bases match TRBD2. CDR1 SGDLS and CDR2 YYNGEE come from the germline V gene. The CDR3 consists of 16 residues. After removal of 1 base from V and 0 bases from J, the junction contained 5 bases not matched to a gene. CDR3 in amino acids: CASSVFSSGSTDTQYF. The CDR3 DNA follows: TGTGCCAGCAGCGTATTCTCTAGCGGCAGCACAGATACGCAGTATTTT.

At least ten counts were recorded for this clonotype. The V call is TRBV6-6, the J call TRBJ2-3; D remains ambiguous. This CDR3 region has 12 residues. V was clipped by 2 bases and J by 6 bases, with 6 bases between them. Germline V lookup: CDR1 MNHNY, CDR2 SVGAGI (reference sequence). CDR3 residues: CASSYPRDTQYF. The CDR3 DNA is TGTGCCAGCAGTTACCCGCGGGATACGCAGTATTTT.